This is a list of T cell receptor beta chains from one sample in a study of early T cells in non-severe SARS-CoV-2 infection. In TCRdb, the 5' RACE reads were re-called with MiXCR into one record per CDR3 protein. The sample has 25,000 to 30,000 distinct CDR3 sequences, 8.5% to 10% seen once. Sequenced material: whole blood. The origin of the receptors is an adult who was a healthcare worker with PCR-confirmed SARS-CoV-2 infection or an uninfected control (not recorded which). CDR3s include the opening cysteine and the closing phenylalanine or tryptophan. D genes are given only for firm matches. Some rows have no size entry. The others give once, few or many, or a class for an expanded clone.

cdr3_nt cdr3_aa v_call d_call j_call clone_size
TGTGCTAGCAGCCCGCTGGAGGCTCTCGACAATGAGCAGTTCTTC CASSPLEALDNEQFF TRBV7-7 NA TRBJ2-1 many
TGCAGCGTTGAACTCCAGAGGAACACTGAAGCTTTCTTT CSVELQRNTEAFF TRBV29-1 NA TRBJ1-1 many
TGTGCCAGTAAATCCGGACAGGGGATTAATCAGTATTTT CASKSGQGINQYF TRBV19 TRBD1 TRBJ2-3 medium-sized
TGTGCCAGCAGTTTACTAGCGGGGGGCGACGATGAGCAGTTCTTC CASSLLAGGDDEQFF TRBV6-5 TRBD2 TRBJ2-1 many
TGCAGTGCTAGGGTCCCTGGAGGGAACACTGAAGCTTTCTTT CSARVPGGNTEAFF TRBV20-1 NA TRBJ1-1 medium-sized
TGCGCCAGCAGCTTGGGACAGGGACCTTCACCCCTCCACTTT CASSLGQGPSPLHF TRBV5-1 TRBD1 TRBJ1-6 NA
TGTGCCAGCAGCCCGGGGAGGCCGGCTAAGGAGCAGTACTTC CASSPGRPAKEQYF TRBV9 NA TRBJ2-7 many
TGCAGCGTTGAATTAGGGGACAGGGGAACCTACGAGCAGTACTTC CSVELGDRGTYEQYF TRBV29-1 TRBD1 TRBJ2-7 medium-sized
TGTGCCAGCAGCCCCACCCGGGACAGGAGAATGTACGAGCAGTACTTC CASSPTRDRRMYEQYF TRBV7-9 TRBD1 TRBJ2-7 many
TGCGCCAGCTCCGATAGCGGGGGGTTGGGGAATGAGCAGTTCTTC CASSDSGGLGNEQFF TRBV4-1 TRBD2 TRBJ2-1 many
TGTGCCAGTCACGCAAAGGGACAGGCCCTAATTCCCCTCCACTTT CASHAKGQALIPLHF TRBV19 TRBD1 TRBJ1-6 many
TGTGCCAGCAGCTTTGACAGAAGCAATCAGCCCCAGCATTTT CASSFDRSNQPQHF TRBV7-2 NA TRBJ1-5 few
TGCGCCAGCAGCAGCAGGGGGAGGGCCACAGATACGCAGTATTTT CASSSRGRATDTQYF TRBV5-1 NA TRBJ2-3 many
TGTGCCAGCAGCCCGGGACAGTCACTGTCCTACAATGAGCAGTTCTTC CASSPGQSLSYNEQFF TRBV11-3 TRBD1 TRBJ2-1 few
TGTGCCAGCAGCCAAGAGGGAGAGACCCAGTACTTC CASSQEGETQYF TRBV3-1 NA TRBJ2-5 many
TGTGCCAGCAGCTTATTCAGTGATCAGCCCCAGCATTTT CASSLFSDQPQHF TRBV7-8 NA TRBJ1-5 many
TGCGCCAGCAGTCAATCGATCAGGGGGAGTAGCACAGATACGCAGTATTTT CASSQSIRGSSTDTQYF TRBV23-1 TRBD1 TRBJ2-3 many
TGTGCCAGCATCAGACAGGCGGCCACTGAAGCTTTCTTT CASIRQAATEAFF TRBV28 NA TRBJ1-1 NA
TGCAGCTTTCGGGGCGGGGGGGACAATGAGCAGTTCTTC CSFRGGGDNEQFF TRBV29-1 TRBD2 TRBJ2-1 few
TGTGCCAGCAGCCCACCTGGACAGGAATCAAGCATTCAGTACTTC CASSPPGQESSIQYF TRBV5-6 TRBD1 TRBJ2-4 many
TGTGCCAGCAGTTTAATGGTGAACACTGAAGCTTTCTTT CASSLMVNTEAFF TRBV27 NA TRBJ1-1 medium-sized
TGTGCCAGCAGACAGGAACCCTACGAGCAGTACTTC CASRQEPYEQYF TRBV6-5 NA TRBJ2-7 many
TGCAGCGTTGCTCAGGAGGCTTCCTACGAGCAGTACTTC CSVAQEASYEQYF TRBV29-1 NA TRBJ2-7 once
TGTGCCAGCAGCTTAGAGGGACACCGTAACACTGAAGCTTTCTTT CASSLEGHRNTEAFF TRBV7-8 NA TRBJ1-1 many
TGTGCCAGCAGGGCGGGACAGGGAGGCGGGGAGCTGTTTTTT CASRAGQGGGELFF TRBV2 TRBD1 TRBJ2-2 NA
TGTGCCATCAGTTCTAGCGGGGACACAGATACGCAGTATTTT CAISSSGDTDTQYF TRBV10-3 TRBD2 TRBJ2-3 many
TGTGCCAGCAGCCCGACAGGGAGGGATTCACCCCTCCACTTT CASSPTGRDSPLHF TRBV7-9 TRBD1 TRBJ1-6 many
TGTGCCTGGAACCCCTGGCAGGGTTCTAATTCACCCCTCCACTTT CAWNPWQGSNSPLHF TRBV30 NA TRBJ1-6 many
TGTGCCAGCAGATTCACTGGGGCCAACGTCCTGACTTTC CASRFTGANVLTF TRBV5-6 NA TRBJ2-6 many
TGCGCCAGCAGCGGTAGGCGGTTCGGGCGAGGGGAGCAGTACTTC CASSGRRFGRGEQYF TRBV10-1 NA TRBJ2-7 many
TGCAGCGTTGAAGATCTGGGGAAAGGGAACACTGAAGCTTTCTTT CSVEDLGKGNTEAFF TRBV29-1 NA TRBJ1-1 many
TGCAGTGCTTCGACTAGCGGGGGCATCTACGAGCAGTACTTC CSASTSGGIYEQYF TRBV20-1 TRBD2 TRBJ2-7 many
TGTGCCAGTAGTATACAGGACTCTAATGAAAAACTGTTTTTT CASSIQDSNEKLFF TRBV19 NA TRBJ1-4 many
TGTGCCTGGAGTGCCTCTGGGACTGAAGCTTTCTTT CAWSASGTEAFF TRBV30 NA TRBJ1-1 many
TGTGCCAGCAGCCACCAGGCCGGGACAGGGCGTGACGAGCAGTTCTTC CASSHQAGTGRDEQFF TRBV4-2 TRBD1 TRBJ2-1 few
TGTGCCAGCAGCTTAGTATCGTCCCTGTCGGGGGAGCTGTTTTTT CASSLVSSLSGELFF TRBV7-2 NA TRBJ2-2 many
TGTGCCAGCAGTTTGAGTCTAAATCAGCCCCAGCATTTT CASSLSLNQPQHF TRBV27 NA TRBJ1-5 many
TGTGCCTGGACTAGACTAGCGGGGTCAGCAGATACGCAGTATTTT CAWTRLAGSADTQYF TRBV30 TRBD2 TRBJ2-3 many
TGTGCCAGCAGGACAGACACTGAAGCTTTCTTT CASRTDTEAFF TRBV2 NA TRBJ1-1 NA
TGTGCCTGCAGCCCCCAGGGGGCCAAAAACATTCAGTACTTC CACSPQGAKNIQYF TRBV4-2 NA TRBJ2-4 NA
TGTGCCAGCAGCTTAGCCCGGGGATTGAACGAGCAGTACTTC CASSLARGLNEQYF TRBV7-6 NA TRBJ2-7 many
TGTGCCAGCAGTAATCGACTGACAGGAATGAACACTGAAGCTTTCTTT CASSNRLTGMNTEAFF TRBV6-2/TRBV6-3 NA TRBJ1-1 many
TGTGCCAGCACCGGACGCGGCTATGGCTACACCTTC CASTGRGYGYTF TRBV6-1 NA TRBJ1-2 many
TGTGCCAGCAGCCAAGATAGGTGGGGCCGGGGGGCTTTCTTT CASSQDRWGRGAFF TRBV3-1 NA TRBJ1-1 many
TGTGCCAGCAGTTTTTCCTTGAGAGCCCTATCCTACGAGCAGTACTTC CASSFSLRALSYEQYF TRBV28 NA TRBJ2-7 many
TGTGCCAGAGTTTTGGATGAGCAGTTCTTC CARVLDEQFF TRBV7-7 NA TRBJ2-1 NA
TGTGCCAGCAGCTTAGTTTCCGCCGGGGAGCTGTTTTTT CASSLVSAGELFF TRBV11-3 NA TRBJ2-2 many
TGCGCCAGCAGCTTGGCCCCGACGGGGGGCCCCCTCCAAGAGACCCAGTACTTC CASSLAPTGGPLQETQYF TRBV5-1 NA TRBJ2-5 few
TGTGCCAGCAGCTACACGGAATATGGCTACACCTTC CASSYTEYGYTF TRBV5-6 NA TRBJ1-2 NA
TGCAGTGCTAGACGGGACCCCCGAGGTCAAAAAAACATTCAGTACTTC CSARRDPRGQKNIQYF TRBV20-1 NA TRBJ2-4 many
TGTGCCATCAGCCTCGGAGGGATCGTCTATGGCTACACCTTC CAISLGGIVYGYTF TRBV7-9 NA TRBJ1-2 many
TGCGCCAGCAGCCACGCCCGATGGGCCACCTACAATGAGCAGTTCTTC CASSHARWATYNEQFF TRBV4-3 NA TRBJ2-1 many
TGTGCCAGCAGCTCCCCCACTGGGCATGAAAAACTGTTTTTT CASSSPTGHEKLFF TRBV7-2 NA TRBJ1-4 few
TGTGCCAGCAGGGGGACAGGTTATGAAAGACTGTTTTTT CASRGTGYERLFF TRBV12-3/TRBV12-4 TRBD1 TRBJ1-4 many
TGTGCCAGTAAGAGGGCCAGGGGGCTTACCGGGGAGCTGTTTTTT CASKRARGLTGELFF TRBV19 TRBD1 TRBJ2-2 many
TGCGCCAGCAGCCTCCGGGACAGGGCCTCTTCCAATTCACCCCTCCACTTT CASSLRDRASSNSPLHF TRBV5-1 TRBD1 TRBJ1-6 many
TGTGCCAGCAGTTCCGGGACAGGGGGCGTAGAGACCCAGTACTTC CASSSGTGGVETQYF TRBV27 TRBD1 TRBJ2-5 many
TGCGCCAGCAGCTTGGTTAACCAAGAGACCCAGTACTTC CASSLVNQETQYF TRBV5-1 NA TRBJ2-5 few
TGTGCCAGCAGTTACCCCCCCGAGACCCAGTACTTC CASSYPPETQYF TRBV6-6 NA TRBJ2-5 few